The sample holds a few counts of the clone carrying this T cell receptor (beta chain). Its antigen is not identified. The CDR3 is 11 amino acids. From germline, CDR1 is SEHNR and CDR2 FQNEAQ (reference sequence). With 5 bases removed from V and 2 bases from J, the gap between germline ends came to 2 bases. The data derive from a study of Ad26.COV2.S vaccination and SARS-CoV-2 variants. Study in general: The donor belonged to the COV1001 Ad26.COV2.S trial arm. Study observations and caveats: Spike-specific TCR breadth was greater after Ad26.COV2.S than placebo.

Assay used: immunoSEQ multiplex PCR; TCRdb lists only in-frame clones, some missing. In the table there are under 250,000 clones, roughly 85% of which are singletons. Treatment noted: some 19 received Ad26.COV2.S at low or high dose, single or two shots; about 5 received placebo; per-sample allocation not given. Samples analyzed were those drawn on day 63 after the first vaccine or placebo injection. Wuhan-strain SARS-CoV-2 spike was expressed by the Ad26 vector that made up the vaccine. This TCR was recovered from a person between 18 and 65 years old who received the Ad26.COV2.S COVID-19 vaccine or a placebo. The source was peripheral blood, collected in a trial of Ad26.COV2.S vaccine versus placebo. The J gene is TRBJ2-3, the V gene TRBV7-9; D not resolved. CDR3 sequence: CASSNTDTQYF. The CDR3 nucleotides read TGTGCCAGCAGCAACACAGATACGCAGTATTTT.